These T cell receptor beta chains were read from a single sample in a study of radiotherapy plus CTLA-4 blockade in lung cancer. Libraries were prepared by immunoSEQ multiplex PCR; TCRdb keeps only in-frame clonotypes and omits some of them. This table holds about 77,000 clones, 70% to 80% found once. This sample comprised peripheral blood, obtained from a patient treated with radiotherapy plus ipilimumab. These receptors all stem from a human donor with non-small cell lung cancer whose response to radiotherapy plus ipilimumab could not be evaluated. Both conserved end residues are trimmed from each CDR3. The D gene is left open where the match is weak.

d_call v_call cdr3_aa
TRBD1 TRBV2 ASSEDRGATEQF
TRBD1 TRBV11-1 ASSSDRGNQPQH
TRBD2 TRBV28 ASIKGLAGGHSYNEQF
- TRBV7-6 ASSMTDYYGYT
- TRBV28 ASSFRLRGKNGYT
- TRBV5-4 ASSLGGSFSYNEQF
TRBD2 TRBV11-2 ASSLGRGGRETQY
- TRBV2 ASSGSYEQY
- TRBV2 ASWSGGRGFNQPQH
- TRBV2 ASSLETQY
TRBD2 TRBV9 ASSPAGGPGETQY
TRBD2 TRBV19 ASYPRASGTSTDTQY
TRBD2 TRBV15 ATSRDAVAGLYEQY
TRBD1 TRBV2 ASRSDRGLNEQY
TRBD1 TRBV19 ASSTQGVSYEQY
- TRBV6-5 ASSYGWTAYGYT
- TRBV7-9 ASSSTDGEKLF
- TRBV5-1 ASSQDSVSSGNTIY
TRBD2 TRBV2 ASSSGTYEQY
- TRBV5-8 ASSLEVRGSYGYT
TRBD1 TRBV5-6 ASSPGQGAYEQY